Below, 32 T cell receptor beta chains from the same sample are listed, as sequenced in a study of T-cell reconstitution after alpha-beta-depleted transplantation in children. A library of TCRbeta sequences, prepared with unique molecular identifiers, was generated. Each CDR3 protein is one row after TCRdb ran MiXCR on the PCR reads. Of more than 200,000 distinct CDR3 sequences in the sample, approximately 19% were seen once. Specimen: PBMCs, mostly from graft donor cells, collected 360 days after TCRalphabeta/CD19-depleted stem cell transplant. The receptors here all came from a male patient between 2 and 10 years old who had a stem cell transplant for acute lymphoblastic leukemia, so the T cells may come from the graft donor.

This chain uses TRBV15 with TRBJ2-1; TRBD2 matches at 10 bases. The J segment lost 9 bases and the V segment lost 5 bases, leaving 19 bases of the junction unmatched. CDR1 and CDR2 (germline): LNHNV, YYDKDF (reference sequence). The CDR3 runs to 18 residues. CDR3 sequence (DNA): TGTGCCACCAGCGGCTGGACTAGCGGAGCCCGGGTTTTTGGTGAGCAGTTCTTC. Its protein product is CATSGWTSGARVFGEQFF. The full variable domain, in which reference TRBV15 and TRBJ2-1 provide the parts outside the CDR3, is DAMVIQNPRYQVTQFGKPVTLSCSQTLNHNVMYWYQQKSSQAPKLLFHYYDKDFNNEADTPDNFQSRRPNTSFCFLDIRSPGLGDTAMYLCATSGWTSGARVFGEQFFGPGTRLTVL.

There are a few counts of this clonotype. V is TRBV10-3 and J is TRBJ2-5; D is ambiguous. Germline V gives CDR1 ENHRY, CDR2 SYGVKD. This CDR3 region has 15 residues. Trimming shortened V by 2 bases and J by 5 bases, and 15 bases separated the two germline ends. CDR3 protein: CAISEGVVVGETQYF. The CDR3, as DNA: TGTGCCATCAGTGAGGGAGTGGTAGTAGGGGAGACCCAGTACTTC.

This chain joins TRBV29-1 and TRBJ2-5, with 8 positions matching TRBD2. Germline V CDR1 and CDR2: SQVTM, ANQGSEA. The CDR3 is made up of 13 amino acids. V lost 4 bases to trimming and J lost 4 bases; unmatched junction nucleotides: 5. The CDR3 coding sequence is TGCAGCGTTGTCGGGGGGGGCGCAGAGACCCAGTACTTC. As protein: CSVVGGGAETQYF.

The V gene is TRBV6-5, the J gene TRBJ2-2; 9 nucleotides align to TRBD1. In germline, CDR1 is MNHEY, CDR2 SVGAGI. After removal of 0 bases from V and 8 bases from J, the junction contained 1 base not matched to a gene. CDR3 length equals 14 residues. The CDR3 here is CASSYSQGAGELFF. The CDR3 region has the DNA TGTGCCAGCAGTTACTCACAGGGGGCGGGGGAGCTGTTTTTT.

This clonotype was seen a handful of times. The gene calls are TRBV5-4 and TRBJ2-2; D is unresolved. This CDR3 is built from 15 residues. The germline CDR1 and CDR2 sequences are SGHNT and YYREEE (reference sequence). Trimming removed 0 bases at V and 3 bases at J, with 9 bases between. For the CDR3, the DNA is TGTGCCAGCAGCTTGGGGGCGCTGGACACCGGGGAGCTGTTTTTT. This gives the protein CASSLGALDTGELFF.

The table lists this clonotype with a few counts. The gene calls are TRBV2 and TRBJ2-7; D not certain. Trimming stripped 6 bases from V and 0 bases from J, with 12 bases between. Germline V gives CDR1 SNHLY, CDR2 FYNNEI. CDR3 length: 14 amino acids. CDR3 loop: CASRKPESSYEQYF. For the CDR3, the DNA is TGTGCCAGCAGGAAACCAGAGAGCTCCTACGAGCAGTACTTC.

The chain employs TRBV27 and TRBJ2-3; D is ambiguous. Per the germline V gene, CDR1 is MNHEY and CDR2 is SMNVEV (reference sequence). The CDR3 is 15 residues long. The V end lost 7 bases, the J end lost 6 bases, and 20 bases lay between the germline ends. CDR3 residues: CASILRSQGRDTQYF. CDR3 sequence (DNA): TGTGCCAGCATCTTACGGTCACAAGGGCGCGATACGCAGTATTTT.

This clonotype was recorded at least ten times. The CDR3: CSARGTGGVQNIQYF. DNA for the CDR3: TGCAGTGCTAGGGGGACAGGGGGCGTCCAAAACATTCAGTACTTC. The chain employs TRBV20-1 and TRBJ2-4, with TRBD1 identical over 12 bases. Losses at the gene ends were 3 bases for V and 5 bases for J; bases not matched to a gene: 5. This CDR3 has 15 residues. In germline, CDR1 is DFQATT, CDR2 SNEGSKA (reference sequence).

The table lists this clonotype with a few counts. The chain joins TRBV10-3 to TRBJ2-6; maybe TRBD1 (5 bases). This CDR3 contains 15 residues. Trimming stripped 2 bases from V and 1 base from J, with 6 bases between. In germline, CDR1 is ENHRY, CDR2 SYGVKD. The CDR3 protein is CAISEAGSGANVLTF. In DNA, the CDR3 is TGTGCCATCAGTGAGGCAGGGTCTGGGGCCAACGTCCTGACTTTC.

This chain's CDR3 is CSARENTEAFF. DNA for the CDR3: TGCAGTGCTAGGGAGAACACTGAAGCTTTCTTT. The gene calls are TRBV20-1 and TRBJ1-1; unclear D gene. This CDR3 contains 11 residues. The V end was cut by 3 bases, the J end by 1 base, with 3 bases between. From germline, CDR1 is DFQATT and CDR2 SNEGSKA (reference sequence).

The gene calls are TRBV28 and TRBJ2-1; TRBD1 aligns across 10 bases. Germline-derived CDR1 and CDR2 are MDHEN and SYDVKM. After removal of 6 bases from V and 10 bases from J, the junction contained 9 bases not matched to a gene. CDR3 size: 14 residues. CDR3: CASSSGTGVEEQFF. In DNA, the CDR3 is TGTGCCAGCAGCTCCGGGACAGGGGTGGAAGAGCAGTTCTTC.

This clonotype showed up just a few times. This chain connects TRBV5-1 to TRBJ2-5; 7 bases agree with TRBD1. Germline CDR1 reads SGHRS; CDR2 reads YFSETQ. Trimming cost V 1 base and J 5 bases; bases outside gene matches: 11. The CDR3 sequence is 16 residues long. CDR3 sequence: CASSLRFEGGGETQYF. The CDR3 coding sequence is TGCGCCAGCAGCTTGCGTTTCGAAGGGGGCGGGGAGACCCAGTACTTC.

This clonotype has only a few counts. The V gene is TRBV4-1, the J gene TRBJ2-7; 10 nucleotides line up with TRBD1. Germline loops: CDR1 MGHRA, CDR2 YSYEKL. Losses at the gene ends were 7 bases for V and 4 bases for J; bases not matched to a gene: 13. This CDR3 is built from 16 residues. CDR3 DNA: TGCGCCAGCACCGAAACCATCTTGGACAGGGGGTACGAGCAGTACTTC. Translating it yields CASTETILDRGYEQYF.

The CDR3, as DNA: TGTGCCAGCAGCAAGCGTAGCGGGAGCGGCCAAGAGACCCAGTACTTC. Residues: CASSKRSGSGQETQYF. This sequence joins TRBV13 and TRBJ2-5, with 9 bases that match TRBD2. V shed 5 bases and J 1 base; nucleotides not matched to a gene: 8. Per the germline V gene, CDR1 is PRHDT and CDR2 is FYEKMQ (reference sequence). CDR3 length equals 16 residues.

At least ten counts were recorded for this clonotype. The rearrangement joins TRBV29-1 to TRBJ1-2, with TRBD1 matching over 10 bases. The germline gives CDR1 SQVTM, CDR2 ANQGSEA. J lost 3 bases, V lost 3 bases, and 13 bases had no gene match. This CDR3 has 17 amino acids. The CDR3 protein is CSVDPRGPGTGDYGYTF. CDR3 in DNA: TGCAGCGTTGACCCGCGAGGGCCCGGGACAGGGGACTATGGCTACACCTTC.

This clonotype was found a few times. V gene TRBV11-2 combines with J gene TRBJ2-2; unclear D gene. The ends were cut back, 3 bases at V and 0 bases at J, with 20 bases in the middle. The CDR3 is 19 amino acids. The germline V gene encodes CDR1 SGHAT and CDR2 FQNNGV. For the CDR3, the DNA is TGTGCCAGCAGCTTTAGGTGGAACTGGCGGCTCGCGAACACCGGGGAGCTGTTTTTT. Its translation is CASSFRWNWRLANTGELFF.

This clonotype turned up a few times. J is TRBJ1-1 and V is TRBV30; D gene uncertain. The CDR3 spans 13 residues. Per germline, CDR1 GTSNPN and CDR2 SVGIG (reference sequence). V dropped 3 bases and J dropped 6 bases, with 14 bases sitting between them. The CDR3: CAWRVVWRAEAFF. The CDR3 coding sequence is TGTGCCTGGAGGGTAGTGTGGAGAGCTGAAGCTTTCTTT.

This clonotype appeared a few times. The chain has TRBV12-3 or TRBV12-4 and TRBJ2-7; TRBD1 aligns across 11 bases. CDR3 length: 15 amino acids. Trimming at V came to 0 bases and at J to 7 bases, leaving 5 bases not matched to a gene. In DNA form, the CDR3 reads TGTGCCAGCAGTTTAGCAGGGGGACAGGGGGAAGAGCAGTACTTC. Amino acids: CASSLAGGQGEEQYF.

This clonotype was seen ten or more times. The V and J genes are TRBV5-1 and TRBJ2-3, with D possibly matching TRBD1 (6 bases). Trimming pared 4 bases from V and 2 bases from J, leaving 14 bases between. Germline CDR1 and CDR2: SGHRS and YFSETQ. The CDR3 has 15 amino acids. CDR3 loop: CASSPIDRFTDTQYF. The CDR3 bases are TGCGCCAGCAGCCCAATCGACAGGTTCACAGATACGCAGTATTTT. The variable domain in full, with the rest retrieved from reference TRBV5-1 and TRBJ2-3, is KAGVTQTPRYLIKTRGQQVTLSCSPISGHRSVSWYQQTPGQGLQFLFEYFSETQRNKGNFPGRFSGRQFSNSRSEMNVSTLELGDSALYLCASSPIDRFTDTQYFGPGTRLTVL.

There are a few counts of this clonotype. The chain has TRBV7-2 and TRBJ2-4, with D perhaps matching TRBD1 (7 bases). V was clipped by 1 base and J by 6 bases, with 13 bases between them. The CDR3 loop spans 15 amino acids. Germline values: CDR1 SGHTA, CDR2 FQGNSA. The CDR3 bases are TGTGCCAGCAGCTTAGGAGGGCAGGGGGGAAACATTCAGTACTTC. As protein: CASSLGGQGGNIQYF.

V and J are TRBV2 and TRBJ2-3; 12 nucleotides match TRBD2. V lost 1 base to trimming and J lost 1 base; unmatched junction nucleotides: 3. The CDR3 is made up of 17 amino acids. Per the germline V gene, CDR1 is SNHLY and CDR2 is FYNNEI. The CDR3 region is CASSEGLAGERTDTQYF. CDR3 sequence (DNA): TGTGCCAGCAGTGAAGGACTAGCGGGGGAACGCACAGATACGCAGTATTTT.

This rearrangement joins TRBV27 to TRBJ1-1, with D hard to call. V dropped 4 bases and J dropped 5 bases, with 11 bases sitting between them. The CDR3 totals 13 residues. Germline V lookup: CDR1 MNHEY, CDR2 SMNVEV (reference sequence). CDR3 DNA sequence: TGTGCCAGCAGTTCGCAAACAGAGACTGAAGCTTTCTTT. Its protein product is CASSSQTETEAFF.

Many counts were recorded for this clonotype. V usage is TRBV3-1 and J usage is TRBJ2-1, with a weak D call TRBD1 (6 bases). The CDR3 runs to 20 residues. Deletions cut 2 bases from V and 0 bases from J, with 23 bases between. CDR1 is LGHDT and CDR2 is YNNKEL in the germline V gene (reference sequence). The CDR3 sequence: CASSQMTGLVDLSSYNEQFF. As DNA, the CDR3 is TGTGCCAGCAGCCAAATGACAGGACTGGTCGACCTGAGCTCCTACAATGAGCAGTTCTTC.

This clonotype appeared a few times. The CDR3 nucleotides are TGCAGTGCTAGGCCTCCCCATCGGAAGGAGCAGTTCTTC. As protein: CSARPPHRKEQFF. The gene calls are TRBV20-1 and TRBJ2-1, with no clear D. With 3 bases removed from V and 10 bases from J, the gap between germline ends came to 16 bases. The CDR3 sequence is 13 residues long. Germline values: CDR1 DFQATT, CDR2 SNEGSKA (reference sequence).

This clonotype was counted between two and nine times. The chain carries TRBV4-2 and TRBJ2-7; TRBD2 is a possible D gene (6 bases). Germline V gene data show CDR1 as LGHNA and CDR2 as YNFKEQ. The V gene lost 1 base and the J gene lost 2 bases, with 12 bases spanning the gap. This CDR3 is built from 15 residues. The CDR3 spells CASSQGAGGPYEQYF. CDR3 nucleotides: TGTGCCAGCAGCCAAGGTGCCGGGGGTCCCTACGAGCAGTACTTC.

This clonotype was recorded a few times. The chain links TRBV6-1 to TRBJ2-2, with TRBD2 identical over 10 bases. Germline V gene data show CDR1 as MNHNS and CDR2 as SASEGT. The trim removed 8 bases at V and 6 bases at J, leaving 3 bases unmatched. The CDR3 is 13 residues long. DNA for the CDR3: TGTGCCAGCCGGACTAGCGGCGCCGGGGAGCTGTTTTTT. This codes for CASRTSGAGELFF.

The rearrangement links TRBV14 to TRBJ1-1; maybe TRBD1 (5 bases). V gave up 3 bases and J gave up 1 base, with 12 bases separating them. This CDR3 has 15 amino acids. Per germline, CDR1 SGHDN and CDR2 FVKESK. DNA for the CDR3: TGTGCCAGCAGCCATCCTCAGGGCCGGAACACTGAAGCTTTCTTT. This sequence encodes CASSHPQGRNTEAFF.

A few counts support this clonotype. The V call is TRBV5-5, the J call TRBJ2-7; D unclear. CDR3 length: 14 amino acids. The germline V gene encodes CDR1 SGHKS and CDR2 YYEKEE (reference sequence). V was trimmed by 4 bases and J by 1 base, leaving 12 bases between them. The CDR3 protein is CASSVSIESYEQYF. As DNA, the CDR3 is TGTGCCAGCAGCGTCAGTATCGAGTCCTACGAGCAGTACTTC.

This sequence joins TRBV12-3 or TRBV12-4 and TRBJ1-6; the D is unclear. V lost 5 bases, J lost 13 bases, and 12 bases lay in between. This CDR3 is built from 12 residues. This CDR3 reads CASSQVVGPLHF. The DNA for the CDR3 is TGTGCCAGCAGTCAGGTCGTAGGGCCCCTCCACTTT.

This clonotype was seen a few times. The rearrangement links TRBV27 to TRBJ2-7; D not resolved. Trimming left V 5 bases short and J 0 bases short, with 14 bases between. CDR1 is MNHEY and CDR2 is SMNVEV in the germline V gene (reference sequence). The CDR3 length is 15 residues. The CDR3 region has the DNA TGTGCCAGCAGTCTAACGGGCTTAAGCTCCTACGAGCAGTACTTC. It yields the protein CASSLTGLSSYEQYF.

This clonotype was observed a few times. The rearrangement links TRBV7-2 to TRBJ2-2; 8 bases are shared with TRBD2. V was clipped by 6 bases and J by 3 bases; unmatched bases: 12. Germline V lookup: CDR1 SGHTA, CDR2 FQGNSA. The CDR3 runs to 17 residues. CDR3 nucleotide sequence: TGTGCCAGCAGTTCGGGGGGGAAGGGTCGGGACACCGGGGAGCTGTTTTTT. Translating it yields CASSSGGKGRDTGELFF.

A few counts support this clonotype. The chain links TRBV12-3 or TRBV12-4 to TRBJ2-3; D is uncertain. The V end lost 5 bases, the J end lost 2 bases, and 14 bases lay between the germline ends. The length of the CDR3 is 15 residues. The CDR3 spells CASSHLATYTDTQYF. The CDR3 bases are TGTGCCAGCAGTCACCTGGCCACTTACACAGATACGCAGTATTTT.